These T cell receptor gamma chains were read from a single sample in a study of gammadelta T cells in human blood. TCRdb reprocessed the RT-PCR reads through CATT. Of fewer than 450 gamma-chain clones listed, around 4% are singletons. The sequencing input was non-Vgamma9Vdelta2 gamma-delta T cells from infant blood. The receptors here all came from a human donor. Both conserved end residues are part of each CDR3. The size field reads how often the clone was seen (once, few, many) or a class if it is expanded.

clone_size j_call v_call cdr3_nt cdr3_aa
large TRGJ1/TRGJ2 TRGV8 TGTGCCACCCGTACGAATTATTATAAGAAACTCTTT CATRTNYYKKLF
few TRGJ1/TRGJ2 TRGV2 TGTGCCACCTGGGACGGGACGAATTATTATAAGAAACTCTTT CATWDGTNYYKKLF
large TRGJ1/TRGJ2 TRGV2 TGTGCCACCTGGGACGGGCCTCCCCGTAAGAAACTCTTT CATWDGPPRKKLF
medium-sized TRGJ1/TRGJ2 TRGV9 TGTGCCTTGTGGGGGTGGCCATATTATAAGAAACTCTTT CALWGWPYYKKLF
large TRGJ1/TRGJ2 TRGV8 TGTGCCACCTGGGATCCGCGGAATTATTATAAGAAACTCTTT CATWDPRNYYKKLF
hyperexpanded TRGJ1/TRGJ2 TRGV2 TGTGCCACCTGGGACGGTGATTATTATAAGAAACTCTTT CATWDGDYYKKLF
large TRGJ1/TRGJ2 TRGV2 TGTGCCACCTGGGACGGGCTTTATTATAAGAAACTCTTT CATWDGLYYKKLF
medium-sized TRGJ1/TRGJ2 TRGV8 TGTGCCACCTGGGTGTTTTATTATAAGAAACTCTTT CATWVFYYKKLF
large TRGJ1/TRGJ2 TRGV5 TGTGCCACCTGGGCTCTCGAATTTTATTATAAGAAACTCTTT CATWALEFYYKKLF
large TRGJP2 TRGV2 TGTGCCACCTGGGACGGGGGTAGTGATTGGATCAAGACGTTT CATWDGGSDWIKTF
large TRGJP2 TRGV8 TGTGCCACCTGGGATACCCGTGACAATAGTGATTGGATCAAGACGTTT CATWDTRDNSDWIKTF
large TRGJP TRGV3 TGTGCCACCTGGGACAGGCAGAAGTTGGGCAAAAAAATCAAGGTATTT CATWDRQKLGKKIKVF
large TRGJP1 TRGV8 TGTGCCACCTGGGATGGTCCCACTGGTTGGTTCAAGATATTT CATWDGPTGWFKIF
large TRGJ1/TRGJ2 TRGV2 TGTGCCACCTGGGACGGGCTTAACCCGAATTATTATAAGAAACTCTTT CATWDGLNPNYYKKLF
hyperexpanded TRGJ1/TRGJ2 TRGV2 TGTGCCACCTGGGACGGAGGGGAATCGAATTATTATAAGAAACTCTTT CATWDGGESNYYKKLF
large TRGJP2 TRGV3 TGTGCCACCTGGGACAGCCCTAATTGGATCAAGACGTTT CATWDSPNWIKTF
large TRGJ1/TRGJ2 TRGV2 TGTGCCACCTGGGACGGGCCTTATAAGAAACTCTTT CATWDGPYKKLF
large TRGJ1/TRGJ2 TRGV9 TGTGCCTTGTGGGAGGTACGACTTCCGCAGAAACTCTTT CALWEVRLPQKLF
large TRGJP TRGV3 TGTGCCACCTGGGACAGGCCGTCAGAGTTGGGCAAAAAAATCAAGGTATTT CATWDRPSELGKKIKVF
medium-sized TRGJ1/TRGJ2 TRGV9 TGTGCCTTGTGGGAAGGTTATTATAAGAAACTCTTT CALWEGYYKKLF
large TRGJ1/TRGJ2 TRGV4 TGTGCCACCTGGGATGGGGTTAAGAAACTCTTT CATWDGVKKLF
large TRGJ1/TRGJ2 TRGV4 TGTGCCACCTGGGATGGGAATAATTATAAGAAACTCTTT CATWDGNNYKKLF